This T cell receptor beta chain was obtained from a study of PD-1 blockade in classical Hodgkin lymphoma. The data were produced by immunoSEQ multiplex PCR, yet TCRdb's version contains in-frame clones alone and is incomplete. The sample yields about 19,000 clones, about 87% seen once. Stated time point: cycle 4 day 1 (C4D1), after five to seven weeks of nivolumab. Exposure to brentuximab vedotin varied, and each patient had relapsed following autologous stem cell transplantation. Magnetic depletion of non-target cells from thawed PBMCs yielded purified CD8+ T cells. Complete response, partial response or progressive disease constituted the best response categories observed. A word on this clone: Its specificity is not known.

V lost 11 bases to trimming and J lost 2 bases, with 15 bases between them. CDR1 SEHNR and CDR2 FQNEAQ come from the germline V gene (reference sequence). The CDR3 is made up of 13 amino acids. General study findings and limits: TCR diversity in CD4+, not CD8+, cells rose significantly by C4D1.

The sequencing here drew on CD8+ T cells from blood, taken before the fourth cycle of nivolumab. The clonotype was recovered from a human donor with classical Hodgkin lymphoma. The chain links TRBV7-9 to TRBJ1-2, with D possibly being TRBD1 (5 bases). The CDR3 reads CAGWRGSNYGYTF. CDR3 coding DNA: TGTGCCGGGTGGCGGGGGTCGAACTATGGCTACACCTTC.